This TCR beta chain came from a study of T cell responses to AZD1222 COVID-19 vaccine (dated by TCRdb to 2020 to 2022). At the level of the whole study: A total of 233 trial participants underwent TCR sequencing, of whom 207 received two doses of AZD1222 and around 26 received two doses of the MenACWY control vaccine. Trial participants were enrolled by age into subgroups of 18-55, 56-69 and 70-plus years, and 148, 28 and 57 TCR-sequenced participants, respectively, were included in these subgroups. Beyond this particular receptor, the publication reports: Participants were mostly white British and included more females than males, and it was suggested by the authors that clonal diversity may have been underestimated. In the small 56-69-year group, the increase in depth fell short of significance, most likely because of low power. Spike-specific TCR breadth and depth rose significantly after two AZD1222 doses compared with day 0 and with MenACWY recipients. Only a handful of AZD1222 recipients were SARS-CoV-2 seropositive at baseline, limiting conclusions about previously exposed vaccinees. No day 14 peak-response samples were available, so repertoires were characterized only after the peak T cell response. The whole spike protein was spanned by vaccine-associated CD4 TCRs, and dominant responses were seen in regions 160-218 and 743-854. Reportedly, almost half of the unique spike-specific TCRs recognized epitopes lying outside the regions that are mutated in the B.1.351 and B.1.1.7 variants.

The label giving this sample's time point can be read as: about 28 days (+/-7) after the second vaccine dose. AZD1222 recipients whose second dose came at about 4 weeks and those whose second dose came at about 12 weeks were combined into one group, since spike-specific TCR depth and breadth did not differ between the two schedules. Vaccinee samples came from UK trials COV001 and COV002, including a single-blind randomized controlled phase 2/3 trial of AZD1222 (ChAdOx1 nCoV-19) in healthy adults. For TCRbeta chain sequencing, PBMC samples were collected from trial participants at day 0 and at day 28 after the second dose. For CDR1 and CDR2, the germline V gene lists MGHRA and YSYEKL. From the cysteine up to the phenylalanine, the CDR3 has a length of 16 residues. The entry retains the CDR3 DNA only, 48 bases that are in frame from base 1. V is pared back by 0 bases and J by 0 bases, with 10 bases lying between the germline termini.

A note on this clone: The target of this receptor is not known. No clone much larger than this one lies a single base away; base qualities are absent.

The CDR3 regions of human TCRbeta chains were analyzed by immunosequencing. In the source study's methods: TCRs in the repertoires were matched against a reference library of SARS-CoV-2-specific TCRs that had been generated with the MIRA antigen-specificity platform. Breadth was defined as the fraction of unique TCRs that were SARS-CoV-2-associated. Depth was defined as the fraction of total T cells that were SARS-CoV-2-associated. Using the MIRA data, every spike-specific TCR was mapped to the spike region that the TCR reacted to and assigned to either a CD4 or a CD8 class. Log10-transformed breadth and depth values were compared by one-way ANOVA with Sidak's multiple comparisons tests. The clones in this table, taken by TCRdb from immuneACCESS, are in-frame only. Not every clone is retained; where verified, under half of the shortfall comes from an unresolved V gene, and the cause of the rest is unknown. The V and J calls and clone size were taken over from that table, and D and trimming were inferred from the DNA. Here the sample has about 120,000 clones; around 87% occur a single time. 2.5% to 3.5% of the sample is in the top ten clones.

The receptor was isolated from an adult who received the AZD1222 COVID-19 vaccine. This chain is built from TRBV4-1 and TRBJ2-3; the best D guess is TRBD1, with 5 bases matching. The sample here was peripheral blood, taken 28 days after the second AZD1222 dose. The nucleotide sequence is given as TGCGCCAGCAGCCAAGATAGGGGCTCTAGCACAGATACGCAGTATTTT. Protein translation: CASSQDRGSSTDTQYF.